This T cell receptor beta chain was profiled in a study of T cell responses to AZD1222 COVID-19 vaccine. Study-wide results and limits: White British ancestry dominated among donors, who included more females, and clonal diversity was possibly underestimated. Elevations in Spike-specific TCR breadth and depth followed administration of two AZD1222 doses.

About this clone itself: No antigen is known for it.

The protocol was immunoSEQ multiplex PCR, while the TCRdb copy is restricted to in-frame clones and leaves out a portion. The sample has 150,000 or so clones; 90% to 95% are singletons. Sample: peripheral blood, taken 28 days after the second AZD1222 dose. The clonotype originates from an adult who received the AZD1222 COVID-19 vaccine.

In nucleotides, the CDR3 is TGTGCCAGCAGAAGACAGGGTACCTACGAGCAGTACTTC. Translated: CASRRQGTYEQYF. This chain uses TRBV12-3 or TRBV12-4 with TRBJ2-7; 7 bases map to TRBD1. The CDR3 runs 13 residues. The J segment lost 2 bases and the V segment lost 6 bases, leaving 4 bases of the junction unmatched.